The clone carrying this T cell receptor (beta chain) was seen only a few times. CDR3 length: 14 residues. The germline CDR1 and CDR2 sequences are GTSNPN and SVGIG (reference sequence). V shed 4 bases and J shed 8 bases, with 20 bases lying between them. This entry belongs to a study of blood T cell repertoires in COVID-19. Study information: Collection of acute and convalescent COVID-19 samples took place in the United States, Italy and Spain. PBMCs, B-cell-depleted T cells, or T cells provided the cDNA or gDNA that made up the material.

Authors' methods: Reference gene primer amplification gave nucleated cell count estimates. Clones were read by immunoSEQ multiplex PCR, and TCRdb kept only the in-frame ones, dropping some. That table supplies the V and J calls and clone size; D and trimming were determined from the DNA. Of roughly 310,000 clones in the sample, approximately 87% are singletons; the top ten hold under 4.5%. This clonotype was obtained from a woman aged 50 to 60 with active or convalescent COVID-19. V and J are TRBV30 and TRBJ1-2; D is undetermined. The material sequenced was peripheral blood. The chain's CDR3 is CAWTVDIWSSGYTF. CDR3 DNA sequence: TGTGCCTGGACTGTCGACATATGGTCTTCCGGCTACACCTTC. The variable domain in full, completed from reference TRBV30 and TRBJ1-2, reads SQTIHQWPATLVQPVGSPLSLECTVEGTSNPNLYWYRQAAGRGLQLLFYSVGIGQISSEVPQNLSASRPQDRQFILSSKKLLLSDSGFYLCAWTVDIWSSGYTFGSGTRLTVV.